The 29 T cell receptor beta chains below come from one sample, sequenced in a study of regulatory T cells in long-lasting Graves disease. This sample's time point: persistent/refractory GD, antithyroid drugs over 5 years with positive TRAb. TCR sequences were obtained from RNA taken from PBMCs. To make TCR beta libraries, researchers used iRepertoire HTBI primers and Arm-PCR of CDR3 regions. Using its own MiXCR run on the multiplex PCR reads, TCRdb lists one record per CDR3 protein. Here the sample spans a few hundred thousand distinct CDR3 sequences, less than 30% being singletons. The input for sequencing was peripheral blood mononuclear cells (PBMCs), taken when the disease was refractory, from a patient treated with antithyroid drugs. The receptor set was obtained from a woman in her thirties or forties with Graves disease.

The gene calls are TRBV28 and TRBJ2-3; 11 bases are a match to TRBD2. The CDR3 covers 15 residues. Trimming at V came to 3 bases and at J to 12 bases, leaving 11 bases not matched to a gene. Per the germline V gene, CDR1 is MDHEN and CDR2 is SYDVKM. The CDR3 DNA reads TGTGCCAGCAGTTTGGTCGTAACTAGCGGGAGATTCCAGTATTTT. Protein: CASSLVVTSGRFQYF.

The CDR3 sequence: CATSDSLGYSYEQYF. The CDR3 DNA is TGTGCCACCAGTGATTCTCTGGGATACTCCTACGAGCAGTACTTC. This rearrangement joins TRBV24-1 to TRBJ2-7; D gene unclear. V shed 2 bases and J shed 0 bases, with 10 bases lying between them. This CDR3 is 15 amino acids long. Looked up from germline, CDR1 is KGHDR and CDR2 is SFDVKD.

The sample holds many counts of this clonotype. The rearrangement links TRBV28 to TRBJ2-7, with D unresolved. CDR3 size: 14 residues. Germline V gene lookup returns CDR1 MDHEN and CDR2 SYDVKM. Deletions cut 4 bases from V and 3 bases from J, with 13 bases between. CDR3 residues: CASSSNSFDYEQYF. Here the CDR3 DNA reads TGTGCCAGCAGTTCTAATAGCTTTGACTACGAGCAGTACTTC.

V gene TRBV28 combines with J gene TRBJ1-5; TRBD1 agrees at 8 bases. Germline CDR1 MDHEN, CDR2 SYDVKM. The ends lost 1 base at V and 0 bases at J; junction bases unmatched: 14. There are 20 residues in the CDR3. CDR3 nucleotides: TGTGCCAGCAGTTTATTCATCCGACAGGGGCGAACTTATAGCAATCAGCCCCAGCATTTT. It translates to CASSLFIRQGRTYSNQPQHF.

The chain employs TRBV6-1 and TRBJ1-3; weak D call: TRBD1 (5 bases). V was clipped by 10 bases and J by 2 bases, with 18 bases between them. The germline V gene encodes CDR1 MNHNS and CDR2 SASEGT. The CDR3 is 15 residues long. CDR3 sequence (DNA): TGTGCCACCACATCGGACAAGGCGGCTGGAAACACCATATATTTT. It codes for CATTSDKAAGNTIYF.

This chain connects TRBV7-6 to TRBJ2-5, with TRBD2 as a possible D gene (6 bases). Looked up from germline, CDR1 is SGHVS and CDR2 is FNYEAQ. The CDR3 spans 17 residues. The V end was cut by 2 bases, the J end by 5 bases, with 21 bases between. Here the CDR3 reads CASSLSYTLFSGETQYF. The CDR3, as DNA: TGTGCCAGCAGCTTATCCTACACCCTCTTTAGCGGTGAGACCCAGTACTTC.

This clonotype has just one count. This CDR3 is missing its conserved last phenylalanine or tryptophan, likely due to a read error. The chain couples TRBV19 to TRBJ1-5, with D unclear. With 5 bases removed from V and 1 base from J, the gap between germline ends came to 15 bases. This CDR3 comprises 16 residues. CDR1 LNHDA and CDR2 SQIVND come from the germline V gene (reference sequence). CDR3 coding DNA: TGTGCCAGTAGTCAGTATTCGACGGGGAGCAATCAGCCCCAGCATCTT. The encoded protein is CASSQYSTGSNQPQHL.

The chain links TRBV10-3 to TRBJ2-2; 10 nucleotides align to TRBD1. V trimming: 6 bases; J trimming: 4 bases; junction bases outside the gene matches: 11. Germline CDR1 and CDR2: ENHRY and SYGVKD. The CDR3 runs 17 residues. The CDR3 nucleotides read TGTGCCATCAGCCCGGGACAGGGGCGGTCGAGCACCGGGGAGCTGTTTTTT. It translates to CAISPGQGRSSTGELFF.

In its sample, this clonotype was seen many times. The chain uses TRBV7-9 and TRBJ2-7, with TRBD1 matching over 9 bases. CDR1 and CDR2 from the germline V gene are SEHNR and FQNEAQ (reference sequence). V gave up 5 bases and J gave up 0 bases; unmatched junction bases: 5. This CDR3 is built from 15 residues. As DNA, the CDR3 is TGTGCCAGCAGCAAAGACAGGGGGAACTCCTACGAGCAGTACTTC. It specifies CASSKDRGNSYEQYF.

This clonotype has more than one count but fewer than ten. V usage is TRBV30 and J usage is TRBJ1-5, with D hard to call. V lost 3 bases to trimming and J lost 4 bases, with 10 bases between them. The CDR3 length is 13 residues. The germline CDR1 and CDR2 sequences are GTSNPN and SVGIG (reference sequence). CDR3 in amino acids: CAWSPFRNQPQHF. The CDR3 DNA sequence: TGTGCCTGGAGCCCTTTCAGGAATCAGCCCCAGCATTTT.

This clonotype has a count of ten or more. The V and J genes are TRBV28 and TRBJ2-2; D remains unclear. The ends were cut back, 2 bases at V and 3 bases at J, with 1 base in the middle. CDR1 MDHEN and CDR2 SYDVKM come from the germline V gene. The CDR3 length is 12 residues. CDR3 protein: CASSLHTGELFF. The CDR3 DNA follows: TGTGCCAGCAGTTTACACACCGGGGAGCTGTTTTTT.

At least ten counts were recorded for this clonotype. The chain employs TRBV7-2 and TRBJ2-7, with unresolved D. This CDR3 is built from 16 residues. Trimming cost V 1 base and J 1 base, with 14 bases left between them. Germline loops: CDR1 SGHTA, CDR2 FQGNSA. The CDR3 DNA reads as TGTGCCAGCAGCTTAGGATTTATCAGGAGTTCCTACGAGCAGTACTTC. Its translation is CASSLGFIRSSYEQYF.

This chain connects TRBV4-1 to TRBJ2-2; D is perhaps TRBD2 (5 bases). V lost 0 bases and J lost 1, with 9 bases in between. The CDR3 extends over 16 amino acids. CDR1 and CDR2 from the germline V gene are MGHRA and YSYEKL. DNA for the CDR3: TGCGCCAGCAGCCAAGACGGCGGGCGGAACACCGGGGAGCTGTTTTTT. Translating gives CASSQDGGRNTGELFF.

For the CDR3, the DNA is TGTGCCAGCAGCTTATCGGGAGTTCCAGGAAACACCATATATTTT. Its protein is CASSLSGVPGNTIYF. This rearrangement joins TRBV7-2 to TRBJ1-3; no definite D call. The CDR3 contains 15 residues. Trimming shortened V by 2 bases and J by 4 bases, and 12 bases separated the two germline ends. Germline CDR1 reads SGHTA; CDR2 reads FQGNSA. The full variable domain, its missing parts supplied by reference TRBV7-2 and TRBJ1-3, is GAGVSQSPSNKVTEKGKDVELRCDPISGHTALYWYRQSLGQGLEFLIYFQGNSAPDKSGLPSDRFSAERTGGSVSTLTIQRTQQEDSAVYLCASSLSGVPGNTIYFGEGSWLTVV.

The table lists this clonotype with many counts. The DNA for the CDR3 is TGTGCCAGCGAAGTCTCTAGGGTGGAGCAGTACTTC. Its protein is CASEVSRVEQYF. The chain employs TRBV2 and TRBJ2-7; D not resolved. The V end lost 8 bases, the J end lost 7 bases, and 15 bases lay between the germline ends. CDR1 and CDR2 from the germline V gene are SNHLY and FYNNEI. The CDR3 consists of 12 residues.

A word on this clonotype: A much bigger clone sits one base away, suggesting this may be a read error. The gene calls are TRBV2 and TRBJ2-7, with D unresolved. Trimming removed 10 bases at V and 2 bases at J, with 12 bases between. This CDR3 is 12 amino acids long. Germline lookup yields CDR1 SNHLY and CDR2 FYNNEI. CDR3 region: CATGPSAYEQYF. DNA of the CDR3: TGTGCCACCGGTCCTTCCGCCTACGAGCAGTACTTC.

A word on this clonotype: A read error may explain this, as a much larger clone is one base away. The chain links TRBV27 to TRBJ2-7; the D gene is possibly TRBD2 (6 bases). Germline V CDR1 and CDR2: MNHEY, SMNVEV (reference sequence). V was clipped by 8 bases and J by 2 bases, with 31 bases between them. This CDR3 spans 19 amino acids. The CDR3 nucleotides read TGTGCCAGCTATAAAGTAATAGGTACGGGGACTCTGAGCCCCTACGAGCAGTACTTC. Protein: CASYKVIGTGTLSPYEQYF.

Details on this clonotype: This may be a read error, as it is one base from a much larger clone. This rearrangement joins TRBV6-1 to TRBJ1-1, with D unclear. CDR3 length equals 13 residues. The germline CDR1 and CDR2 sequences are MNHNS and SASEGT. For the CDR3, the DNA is TGTGCCAGCAGTGAGTGGTGGAACACTGAAACTTTCTTT. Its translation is CASSEWWNTETFF.

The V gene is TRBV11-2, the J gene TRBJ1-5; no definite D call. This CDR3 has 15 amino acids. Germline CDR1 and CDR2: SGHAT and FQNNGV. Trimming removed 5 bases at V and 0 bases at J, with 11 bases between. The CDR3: CASSLGSGSNQPQHF. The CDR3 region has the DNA TGTGCCAGCAGCCTCGGGTCGGGTAGCAATCAGCCCCAGCATTTT.

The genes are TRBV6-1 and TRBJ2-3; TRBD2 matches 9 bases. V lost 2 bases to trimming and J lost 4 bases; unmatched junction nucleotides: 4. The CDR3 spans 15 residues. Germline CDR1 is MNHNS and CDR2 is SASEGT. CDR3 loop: CASSERAGGPDTQYF. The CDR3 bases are TGTGCCAGCAGTGAAAGGGCGGGAGGGCCAGATACGCAGTATTTT.

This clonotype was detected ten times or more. CDR3 sequence reads: CASSAGTSGGNEQFF. The CDR3 nucleotides read TGTGCCAGCAGTGCCGGGACTAGCGGCGGCAATGAGCAGTTCTTC. This chain uses TRBV2 with TRBJ2-1, with TRBD2 matching 11 bases. V shed 4 bases and J 6 bases; nucleotides not matched to a gene: 5. Germline V gene data show CDR1 as SNHLY and CDR2 as FYNNEI. The CDR3 has 15 amino acids. The entire variable domain, with the rest obtained from reference TRBV2 and TRBJ2-1, is as follows: EPEVTQTPSHQVTQMGQEVILRCVPISNHLYFYWYRQILGQKVEFLVSFYNNEISEKSEIFDDQFSVERPDGSNFTLKIRSTKLEDSAMYFCASSAGTSGGNEQFFGPGTRLTVL.

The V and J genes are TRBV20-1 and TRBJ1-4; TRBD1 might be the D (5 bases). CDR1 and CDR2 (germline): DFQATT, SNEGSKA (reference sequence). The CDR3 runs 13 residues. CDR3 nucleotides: TGCAGCGCCCGGCGGGGGACTAATGAAAAACTGTTTTTT. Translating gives CSARRGTNEKLFF.

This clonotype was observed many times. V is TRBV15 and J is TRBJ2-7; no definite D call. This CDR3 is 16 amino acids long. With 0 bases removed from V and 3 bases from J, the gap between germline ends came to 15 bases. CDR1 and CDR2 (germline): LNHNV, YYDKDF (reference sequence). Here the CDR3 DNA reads TGTGCCACCAGCAGAGATTTAGGGCAAGAGATCTACGAGCAGTACTTC. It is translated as CATSRDLGQEIYEQYF. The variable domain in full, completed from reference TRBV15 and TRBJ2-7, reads DAMVIQNPRYQVTQFGKPVTLSCSQTLNHNVMYWYQQKSSQAPKLLFHYYDKDFNNEADTPDNFQSRRPNTSFCFLDIRSPGLGDTAMYLCATSRDLGQEIYEQYFGPGTRLTVT.

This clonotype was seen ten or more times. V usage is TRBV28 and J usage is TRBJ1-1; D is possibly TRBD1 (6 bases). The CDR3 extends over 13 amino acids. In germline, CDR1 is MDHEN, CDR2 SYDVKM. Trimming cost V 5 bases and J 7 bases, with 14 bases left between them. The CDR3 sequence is CASSLQGFDEAFF. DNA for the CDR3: TGTGCCAGCAGTCTACAGGGATTCGATGAAGCTTTCTTT.

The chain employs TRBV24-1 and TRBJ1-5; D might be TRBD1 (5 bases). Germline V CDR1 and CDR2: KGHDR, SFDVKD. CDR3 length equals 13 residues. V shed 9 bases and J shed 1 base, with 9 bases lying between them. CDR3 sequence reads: CATAGHSNQPQHF. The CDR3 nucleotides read TGTGCCACCGCCGGACACAGCAATCAGCCCCAGCATTTT.

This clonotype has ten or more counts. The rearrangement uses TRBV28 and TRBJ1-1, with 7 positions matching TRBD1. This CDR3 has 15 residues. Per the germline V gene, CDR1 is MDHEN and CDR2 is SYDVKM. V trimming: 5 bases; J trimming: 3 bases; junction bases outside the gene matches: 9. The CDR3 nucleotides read TGTGCCAGCAGTCCGGCAGGGGGTTTGGACACTGAAGCTTTCTTT. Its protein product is CASSPAGGLDTEAFF. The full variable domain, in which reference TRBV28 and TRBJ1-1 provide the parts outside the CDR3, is DVKVTQSSRYLVKRTGEKVFLECVQDMDHENMFWYRQDPGLGLRLIYFSYDVKMKEKGDIPEGYSVSREKKERFSLILESASTNQTSMYLCASSPAGGLDTEAFFGQGTRLTVV.

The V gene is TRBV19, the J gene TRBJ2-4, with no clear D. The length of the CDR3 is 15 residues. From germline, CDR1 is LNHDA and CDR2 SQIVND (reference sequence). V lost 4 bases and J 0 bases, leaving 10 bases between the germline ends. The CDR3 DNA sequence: TGTGCCAGTAGTAGCTGGTGGCTAGCCAAAAACATTCAGTACTTC. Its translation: CASSSWWLAKNIQYF.

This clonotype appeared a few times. CDR3 DNA sequence: TGTGCCAGCAGCTTAGGGGTAGTCTCCTACGAGCAGTACTTC. Its protein product is CASSLGVVSYEQYF. This sequence joins TRBV7-2 and TRBJ2-7; D unresolved. From germline, CDR1 is SGHTA and CDR2 FQGNSA. The length of the CDR3 is 14 residues. V gave up 1 base and J gave up 0 bases, with 7 bases separating them.

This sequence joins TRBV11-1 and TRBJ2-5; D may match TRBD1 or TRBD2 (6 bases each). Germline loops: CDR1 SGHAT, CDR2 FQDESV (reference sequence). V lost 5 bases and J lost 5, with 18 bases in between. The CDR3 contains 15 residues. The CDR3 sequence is CASSPGGGNWETQYF. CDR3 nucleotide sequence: TGTGCCAGCAGCCCCGGGGGCGGCAATTGGGAGACCCAGTACTTC.